One and the same sample provided the 19 T cell receptor beta chains below, sequenced in a study of T cells in Graves' hyperthyroidism and ophthalmopathy. Regions amplified from RNA transcripts were the TCR beta CDR3 regions. In the first-round RT-PCR of the TCR CDR3, the HTBI primer set was used. TCRdb ran MiXCR on the multiplex PCR reads and lists one entry per CDR3 protein. The table has 500,000 to 750,000 distinct CDR3 sequences, around 14% seen once. The source material was blood. Receptors originate from a woman aged 30 to 39 with Graves' hyperthyroidism.

At least ten counts were recorded for this clonotype. V gene TRBV2 combines with J gene TRBJ1-2; TRBD1 might be the D (5 bases). The V end lost 5 bases, the J end lost 4 bases, and 11 bases lay between the germline ends. Per germline, CDR1 SNHLY and CDR2 FYNNEI. The CDR3 sequence is 13 residues long. The chain's CDR3 is CASSLTDSYGYTF. DNA for the CDR3: TGTGCCAGCAGTTTGACAGACAGCTATGGCTACACCTTC.

This clonotype showed up many times. The CDR3 sequence: CASRGQGNTEAFF. The CDR3 DNA reads as TGTGCCAGCCGGGGACAGGGGAACACTGAAGCTTTCTTT. The chain has TRBV19 and TRBJ1-1; TRBD1 matches 9 bases. Per the germline V gene, CDR1 is LNHDA and CDR2 is SQIVND (reference sequence). The V segment lost 9 bases and the J segment 1 base; nucleotides outside the gene matches: 3. The CDR3 loop spans 13 amino acids. The full variable domain, rest sourced from reference TRBV19 and TRBJ1-1, is DGGITQSPKYLFRKEGQNVTLSCEQNLNHDAMYWYRQDPGQGLRLIYYSQIVNDFQKGDIAEGYSVSREKKESFPLTVTSAQKNPTAFYLCASRGQGNTEAFFGQGTRLTVV.

On this clonotype: This may come from a read error, since a much larger clone is one base off. This rearrangement joins TRBV2 to TRBJ1-2; D may be TRBD1 (6 bases). Trimming took 8 bases from V and 4 from J, leaving 11 bases between them. The V gene's germline CDR1 is SNHLY and CDR2 FYNNEI. The length of the CDR3 is 12 residues. Here the CDR3 reads CASRRGSYGYTF. For the CDR3, the DNA is TGTGCCAGCCGGAGGGGGAGCTATGGCTACACCTTC.

This clonotype was seen many times. The chain carries TRBV6-1 and TRBJ1-1; possible D gene TRBD1, 6 bases. Germline V gives CDR1 MNHNS, CDR2 SASEGT. Trimming removed 5 bases from V and 3 bases from J, with 16 bases in between. The CDR3 sequence is 15 residues long. CDR3: CASSHPQGGYTEAFF. Here the CDR3 DNA reads TGTGCCAGCAGTCACCCACAGGGTGGGTACACTGAAGCTTTCTTT.

The table lists this clonotype with a few counts. The chain employs TRBV30 and TRBJ1-6; no clear D gene. Trimming left V 4 bases short and J 10 bases short, with 11 bases between. The CDR3 extends over 12 amino acids. Per the germline V gene, CDR1 is GTSNPN and CDR2 is SVGIG (reference sequence). The CDR3 bases are TGTGCCTGGAAGAGGGTAAACTCACCCCTCCACTTT. Translation gives CAWKRVNSPLHF.

This clonotype has at least ten counts. The genes are TRBV28 and TRBJ1-1; 8 nucleotides align to TRBD1. With 8 bases clipped from V and 1 base from J, the junction kept 12 bases outside the gene matches. Germline CDR1 is MDHEN and CDR2 is SYDVKM. The CDR3 runs 16 residues. The CDR3 sequence is CASATQGAGRNTEAFF. The CDR3 DNA is TGTGCCAGCGCCACTCAGGGGGCCGGCCGGAACACTGAAGCTTTCTTT.

This clonotype has ten or more counts. The chain has TRBV20-1 and TRBJ1-2; D might be TRBD1 (6 bases). The germline gives CDR1 DFQATT, CDR2 SNEGSKA (reference sequence). Trimming cost V 5 bases and J 5 bases, with 12 bases left between them. The CDR3 runs to 12 residues. CDR3 nucleotides: TGCAGTGCTCTGGACAGCCCATATGGCTACACCTTC. Its translation: CSALDSPYGYTF.

The chain employs TRBV6-6 and TRBJ1-3, with unresolved D. The CDR3 has 15 residues. CDR1 MNHNY and CDR2 SVGAGI come from the germline V gene (reference sequence). The V and J ends lost 2 bases and 4 bases respectively, with 12 bases between them. The CDR3 DNA is TGTGCCAGCAGTTACGATCCGGCATTGGGAAACACCATATATTTT. Its protein is CASSYDPALGNTIYF.

The table lists this clonotype with many counts. The CDR3 loop reads CAAQGASYNEQFF. CDR3 nucleotide sequence: TGTGCCGCACAGGGGGCTTCCTACAATGAGCAGTTCTTC. This chain uses TRBV6-1 with TRBJ2-1, with 9 bases identical to TRBD1. There are 13 residues in the CDR3. J was trimmed by 1 base and V by 11 bases; bases with no gene match: 3. Germline values: CDR1 MNHNS, CDR2 SASEGT.

This clonotype appeared many times. The chain carries TRBV20-1 and TRBJ2-7, with TRBD1 matching over 7 bases. The CDR3 is 15 amino acids. The V gene end was trimmed by 5 bases and the J gene end by 4 bases; junction bases not matched to a gene: 14. Germline-derived CDR1 and CDR2 are DFQATT and SNEGSKA (reference sequence). CDR3 sequence reads: CSAGSQGTASYEQYF. For the CDR3, the DNA is TGCAGTGCTGGGAGCCAAGGGACAGCCTCTTACGAGCAGTACTTC.

The rearrangement joins TRBV19 to TRBJ2-1; TRBD2 matches 7 bases. This CDR3 contains 16 residues. Germline V gene data show CDR1 as LNHDA and CDR2 as SQIVND (reference sequence). Germline trimming cut 9 bases from V and 1 base from J; bases unmatched to any gene: 12. The CDR3, as DNA: TGTGCCAGCACTTTTCGAGGGAGGGCTTCCTACAATGAGCAGTTCTTC. Translation: CASTFRGRASYNEQFF.

At least ten counts were recorded for this clonotype. The rearrangement links TRBV20-1 to TRBJ2-5; D may correspond to TRBD1 or TRBD2 (6 bases each). Germline-derived CDR1 and CDR2 are DFQATT and SNEGSKA (reference sequence). There are 15 residues in the CDR3. Trimming stripped 2 bases from V and 1 base from J, with 14 bases between. In DNA form, the CDR3 reads TGCAGTGCTAGAATGGGGGGCAACCTCCAAGAGACCCAGTACTTC. It yields the protein CSARMGGNLQETQYF.

This clonotype was counted many times. The chain uses TRBV7-3 and TRBJ2-1; 8 bases are a match to TRBD2. There are 15 residues in the CDR3. V lost 5 bases, J lost 1 base, and 4 bases stayed unmatched. From germline, CDR1 is SGHTA and CDR2 FQGTGA. This CDR3 reads CASSATSESYNEQFF. The CDR3 DNA follows: TGTGCCAGCAGCGCGACTAGCGAGTCCTACAATGAGCAGTTCTTC.

This clonotype has a count of ten or more. The CDR3 spells CSASRQGGNEQFF. The CDR3 region has the DNA TGCAGTGCTAGTAGACAGGGGGGTAATGAGCAGTTCTTC. The chain carries TRBV20-1 and TRBJ2-1; 9 positions match TRBD1. Germline V lookup: CDR1 DFQATT, CDR2 SNEGSKA (reference sequence). With V trimmed by 3 bases and J by 7 bases, 4 bases remained unmatched. CDR3 length equals 13 residues.

CDR3 sequence (DNA): TGTGCCAGCAGCTTATGGGCGGGACAGAGCTCCTACAATGAGCAGTTCTTC. Translating gives CASSLWAGQSSYNEQFF. The rearrangement uses TRBV7-9 and TRBJ2-1; possible D gene TRBD1, 7 bases. Germline CDR1 reads SEHNR; CDR2 reads FQNEAQ (reference sequence). The CDR3 is 17 amino acids. Trimming took off 2 bases at V and 0 bases at J, with 14 bases between the two ends.

This chain joins TRBV6-1 and TRBJ1-5; 9 bases match TRBD1. CDR1 is MNHNS, CDR2 SASEGT, per germline. The CDR3 is 17 amino acids. V gave up 1 base and J gave up 4 bases; unmatched junction bases: 8. CDR3 coding DNA: TGTGCCAGCAGTGAAGTTGGGACAGGGAGGTTGAATCAGCCCCAGCATTTT. It is translated as CASSEVGTGRLNQPQHF.

This clonotype was seen a few times. The chain employs TRBV10-3 and TRBJ2-3; D not certain. Germline CDR1 and CDR2: ENHRY and SYGVKD. CDR3 length equals 17 residues. Between the trimmed V and J ends, which lost 6 bases and 0 bases, there was a span of 19 bases. The CDR3 DNA reads TGTGCCATCAGGGCCGCCCCAGGCGGAACTAGCACAGATACGCAGTATTTT. Encoded protein: CAIRAAPGGTSTDTQYF.

This clonotype was observed a few times. This may be a read error, as it is one base from a much larger clone. The rearrangement uses TRBV30 and TRBJ1-1; no firm D call. This CDR3 region has 13 residues. The germline CDR1 and CDR2 sequences are GTSNPN and SVGIG (reference sequence). The CDR3 bases are TGTGCCTGGAGTGGAGAGTTGAACGCTGAAGCTTTCTTT. Protein sequence: CAWSGELNAEAFF.

This clonotype has at least ten counts. The V call is TRBV12-3 or TRBV12-4, the J call TRBJ2-5; the match to TRBD1 covers 8 bases. J gave up 1 base and V 3 bases, and 4 bases lay outside the gene matches. This CDR3 is built from 15 residues. The CDR3 protein is CASSLSTGGQETQYF. As DNA, the CDR3 is TGTGCCAGCAGTTTGTCTACAGGGGGCCAAGAGACCCAGTACTTC.